The subject of this entry is one TCR beta chain. Antigen unknown. The read stops 3 residues short of the end of the CDR3; the missing end is completed from the germline J gene. The sample belongs to a study of T cells in women clearing cervical HPV infection. Study results and limitations: Each sample's T-cell count was unknown, possibly confounding richness. Cases carried less TRBV6-7 than controls: 0.11% versus 0.16%.

All participants had a single incident cervical HPV16 infection, and prevalent HPV16 infections were excluded. Here immunoSEQ multiplex PCR was the method, and the copy in TCRdb shows in-frame clones only, minus some. The specimen's table records fewer than 30,000 clones. The CDR3 consists of 16 residues. Germline-derived CDR1 and CDR2 are DFQATT and SNEGSKA (reference sequence). Sequences were obtained from blood buffy coat. This receptor was taken from a woman between 18 and 69 years old with a cervical HPV16 infection that either progressed to CIN3+ or cleared (not recorded which). The rearrangement joins TRBV20-1 to TRBJ2-4; 10 bases are a match to TRBD1. The CDR3 loop is CSARDGGQGDSYGQYF. The CDR3 DNA, read in part, is TGCAGTGCTAGAGATGGTGGACAGGGGGATAGCTATGGT.